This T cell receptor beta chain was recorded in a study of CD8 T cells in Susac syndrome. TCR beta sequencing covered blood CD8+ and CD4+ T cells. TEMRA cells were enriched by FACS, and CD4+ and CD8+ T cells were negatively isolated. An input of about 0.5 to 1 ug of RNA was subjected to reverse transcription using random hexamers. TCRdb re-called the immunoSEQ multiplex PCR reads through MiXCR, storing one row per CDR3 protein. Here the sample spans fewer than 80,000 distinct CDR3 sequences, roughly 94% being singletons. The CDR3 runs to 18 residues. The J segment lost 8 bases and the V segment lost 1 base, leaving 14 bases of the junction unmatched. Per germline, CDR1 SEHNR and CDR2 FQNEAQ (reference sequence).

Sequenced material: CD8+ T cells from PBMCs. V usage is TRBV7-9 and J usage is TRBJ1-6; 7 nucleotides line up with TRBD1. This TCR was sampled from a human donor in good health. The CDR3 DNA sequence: TGTGCCAGCAGCTTAGTAGGGAGGACAGGCCGGGGAGATTCACCCCTCCACTTT. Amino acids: CASSLVGRTGRGDSPLHF.